Below are 23 T cell receptor beta chains sequenced from a single sample in a study of blood T cell repertoires in COVID-19. TCRdb keeps only in-frame clones here, not all; method: immunoSEQ multiplex PCR. The sample has fewer than 500,000 clones; about 80% are singletons. The sample was peripheral blood. These receptors were collected from a human donor with acute or convalescent COVID-19. The donor label of this sample is uncertain.

The rearrangement uses TRBV10-1 and TRBJ2-7; D is possibly TRBD1 (6 bases). Deletions cut 2 bases from V and 3 bases from J, with 11 bases between. Germline loops: CDR1 WNHNN, CDR2 SYGVQD (reference sequence). The CDR3 consists of 14 residues. CDR3 in DNA: TGCGCCAGCAGTGAGACAGGGTCTGTCTACGAGCAGTACTTC. Encoded protein: CASSETGSVYEQYF.

This chain uses TRBV3-1 (or the pseudogene TRBV3-2) with TRBJ2-7; D unclear. V lost 4 bases to trimming and J lost 5 bases, with 12 bases between them. There are 13 residues in the CDR3. Germline loops: CDR1 LGHDT, CDR2 YNNKEL (reference sequence). CDR3 region: CASSPGSYHEQYF. The CDR3 bases are TGTGCCAGCAGCCCGGGTTCTTATCACGAGCAGTACTTC.

This chain connects TRBV25-1 to TRBJ1-2; 8 nucleotides align to TRBD1. With 8 bases clipped from V and 8 bases from J, the junction kept 10 bases outside the gene matches. Germline V gene lookup returns CDR1 MGHDK and CDR2 SYGVNS. This CDR3 contains 13 residues. CDR3 nucleotide sequence: TGTGCCAGCCTCCAGGGGCAGGGGGCCGGCTACACCTTC. Amino acid sequence: CASLQGQGAGYTF.

The chain joins TRBV5-6 to TRBJ2-5, with 8 bases aligning to TRBD1. The CDR3 length is 13 residues. Unmatched junction bases numbered 4, after V lost 3 bases and J lost 6 bases. CDR1 SGHDT and CDR2 YYEEEE come from the germline V gene. CDR3 protein: CASSWTGRKTQYF. CDR3 nucleotide sequence: TGTGCCAGCAGCTGGACAGGGAGAAAGACCCAGTACTTC.

V and J are TRBV2 and TRBJ1-2; 10 bases are a match to TRBD1. Germline trimming cut 6 bases from V and 8 bases from J; bases unmatched to any gene: 6. Per the germline V gene, CDR1 is SNHLY and CDR2 is FYNNEI. This CDR3 spans 13 amino acids. CDR3 in amino acids: CASSWDRGVGYTF. Here the CDR3 DNA reads TGTGCCAGCAGCTGGGACAGGGGAGTAGGCTACACCTTC.

This clone came up a few times. The chain has TRBV6-5 and TRBJ1-3; 7 positions match TRBD1. This CDR3 is 14 amino acids long. With 6 bases clipped from V and 6 bases from J, the junction kept 8 bases outside the gene matches. CDR1 MNHEY and CDR2 SVGAGI come from the germline V gene. CDR3: CASRIRQGPNTIYF. In DNA, the CDR3 is TGTGCCAGCAGGATCAGACAGGGACCAAACACCATATATTTT.

The chain recombines TRBV7-8 with TRBJ2-5; D might be TRBD1 (8 bases). The V end lost 5 bases, the J end lost 4 bases, and 17 bases lay between the germline ends. The CDR3 has 15 residues. From germline, CDR1 is SGHVS and CDR2 FQNEAQ. The CDR3 protein is CASSANTGGGETQYF. The DNA of the CDR3 is TGTGCCAGCAGCGCAAATACAGGGGGGGGAGAGACCCAGTACTTC.

The chain couples TRBV29-1 to TRBJ2-1; 8 bases agree with TRBD2. The CDR3 has 15 residues. In germline, CDR1 is SQVTM, CDR2 ANQGSEA. V was pared by 6 bases and J by 9 bases, with 16 bases of the junction left unmatched. Here the CDR3 reads CSVRLSGSRGSEQFF. DNA for the CDR3: TGCAGCGTGAGGCTCAGCGGGAGCAGAGGGAGTGAGCAGTTCTTC.

The chain is built from TRBV18 and TRBJ2-7; 7 bases agree with TRBD2. The V and J ends lost 5 bases and 1 base, in that order; junction bases with no gene match: 5. CDR3 size: 14 residues. The V gene's germline CDR1 is KGHSH and CDR2 LQKENI. Here the CDR3 DNA reads TGTGCCAGCTCAACGGGACTACTGTCCTACGAGCAGTACTTC. This gives the protein CASSTGLLSYEQYF.

V is TRBV28 and J is TRBJ2-2; 7 bases are shared with TRBD2. CDR1 is MDHEN, CDR2 SYDVKM, per germline. This CDR3 region has 13 residues. The junction had 5 bases not matched to a gene; V was cut back by 6 bases and J by 7 bases. CDR3 sequence reads: CASSGLVFGELFF. CDR3 sequence (DNA): TGTGCCAGCAGCGGACTAGTCTTCGGGGAGCTGTTTTTT.

The chain recombines TRBV3-1 (or the pseudogene TRBV3-2) with TRBJ2-3; D is uncertain. The CDR3 has 13 residues. CDR1 is LGHDT and CDR2 is YNNKEL in the germline V gene (reference sequence). Between the trimmed V and J ends, which lost 4 bases and 1 base, there was a span of 6 bases. Here the CDR3 reads CASSLAGTDTQYF. The CDR3 coding sequence is TGTGCCAGCAGCCTGGCCGGCACAGATACGCAGTATTTT.

V is TRBV15 and J is TRBJ1-3; 9 bases match TRBD1. In germline, CDR1 is LNHNV, CDR2 YYDKDF (reference sequence). Trimming took 1 base from V and 2 from J; bases not matched to a gene: 6. The CDR3 loop spans 17 amino acids. The DNA of the CDR3 is TGTGCCACCAGCAGAGGAGGGACAGGGAGAGCTGGAAACACCATATATTTT. Translated, it gives CATSRGGTGRAGNTIYF.

The chain links TRBV2 to TRBJ2-5, with 8 bases aligning to TRBD1. Germline V gene lookup returns CDR1 SNHLY and CDR2 FYNNEI. This CDR3 spans 16 amino acids. The junction had 17 bases not matched to a gene; V was cut back by 10 bases and J by 4 bases. CDR3 sequence (DNA): TGTGCCACCAAGCTCTTAAGGACAGGGTATGGAGAGACCCAGTACTTC. It is translated as CATKLLRTGYGETQYF.

The genes are TRBV30 and TRBJ2-2; D possibly corresponds to TRBD2 (5 bases). In germline, CDR1 is GTSNPN, CDR2 SVGIG (reference sequence). The V gene lost 1 base and the J gene lost 5 bases, with 14 bases spanning the gap. This CDR3 spans 15 amino acids. CDR3 sequence: CAWSAGRPGTGELFF. For the CDR3, the DNA is TGTGCCTGGAGTGCTGGCAGACCGGGAACCGGGGAGCTGTTTTTT.

The genes are TRBV30 and TRBJ2-7; 7 bases fit TRBD1. Germline CDR1 is GTSNPN and CDR2 is SVGIG (reference sequence). The CDR3 consists of 13 residues. V lost 4 bases to trimming and J lost 4 bases; unmatched junction nucleotides: 7. CDR3 amino acids: CAWTRGISYEQYF. CDR3 coding DNA: TGTGCCTGGACCAGGGGGATTTCGTACGAGCAGTACTTC.

V and J are TRBV28 and TRBJ1-1; maybe TRBD1 (5 bases). Germline V gene lookup returns CDR1 MDHEN and CDR2 SYDVKM. The CDR3 is 13 residues long. The V and J ends lost 6 bases and 1 base respectively, with 9 bases between them. This chain's CDR3 is CASRPTGNTEAFF. The CDR3 DNA follows: TGTGCCAGCAGGCCTACAGGGAACACTGAAGCTTTCTTT. Full variable domain (rest looked up from reference TRBV28 and TRBJ1-1): DVKVTQSSRYLVKRTGEKVFLECVQDMDHENMFWYRQDPGLGLRLIYFSYDVKMKEKGDIPEGYSVSREKKERFSLILESASTNQTSMYLCASRPTGNTEAFFGQGTRLTVV.

The J gene is TRBJ1-1, the V gene TRBV6-5; 7 bases align to TRBD1. The germline gives CDR1 MNHEY, CDR2 SVGAGI. The junction had 10 bases not matched to a gene; V was cut back by 6 bases and J by 6 bases. This CDR3 region has 14 residues. CDR3: CASRTGPGSAEAFF. The CDR3 nucleotides read TGTGCCAGCAGGACAGGGCCTGGGTCTGCTGAAGCTTTCTTT.

This chain uses TRBV5-1 with TRBJ2-3; D is undetermined. The germline V gene encodes CDR1 SGHRS and CDR2 YFSETQ. There are 14 residues in the CDR3. V lost 0 bases, J lost 2 bases, and 7 bases lay in between. CDR3: CASSLAILTDTQYF. In DNA, the CDR3 is TGCGCCAGCAGCTTGGCCATACTCACAGATACGCAGTATTTT.

The chain has TRBV27 and TRBJ1-6; D is perhaps TRBD1 (6 bases). The CDR3 runs to 17 residues. Germline loops: CDR1 MNHEY, CDR2 SMNVEV (reference sequence). V was cut by 5 bases and J by 0 bases, with 14 bases left in between. The CDR3 DNA is TGTGCCAGCAGTCATGGACAGTCTCGCTCCTATAATTCACCCCTCCACTTT. Amino acids: CASSHGQSRSYNSPLHF.

The chain carries TRBV12-3 or TRBV12-4 and TRBJ2-7, with D perhaps TRBD2 (5 bases). Trimming took 6 bases from V and 2 from J, leaving 11 bases between them. The CDR3 sequence is 13 residues long. CDR3: CASSRTRTYEQYF. CDR3 DNA sequence: TGTGCCAGCAGCCGGACTCGGACCTACGAGCAGTACTTC.

J is TRBJ2-5 and V is TRBV7-6; possibly TRBD2 for D (5 bases). This CDR3 spans 14 amino acids. The V gene's germline CDR1 is SGHVS and CDR2 FNYEAQ. Trimming shortened V by 1 base and J by 9 bases, and 15 bases separated the two germline ends. CDR3 bases: TGTGCCAGCAGCTTAGAAGGCCAACGAGGGTCCCAGTACTTC. Amino acids: CASSLEGQRGSQYF.

V gene TRBV9 combines with J gene TRBJ1-2; a possible D gene is TRBD1 (6 bases). In germline, CDR1 is SGDLS, CDR2 YYNGEE. V lost 4 bases and J lost 7, with 20 bases in between. The CDR3 totals 15 residues. Here the CDR3 reads CASSTRPGGPGGYTF. DNA of the CDR3: TGTGCCAGCAGCACCCGCCCGGGGGGGCCTGGTGGCTACACCTTC. The entire variable domain, with the rest obtained from reference TRBV9 and TRBJ1-2, is as follows: DSGVTQTPKHLITATGQRVTLRCSPRSGDLSVYWYQQSLDQGLQFLIQYYNGEERAKGNILERFSAQQFPDLHSELNLSSLELGDSALYFCASSTRPGGPGGYTFGSGTRLTVV.

This clone was seen more than once but under ten times. The genes are TRBV5-8 and TRBJ2-1; tentative D call: TRBD2 (5 bases). V gave up 0 bases and J gave up 7 bases, with 5 bases separating them. The CDR3 consists of 12 residues. Germline lookup yields CDR1 SGHTS and CDR2 YDEGEE. The CDR3 region is CASSLAGNEQFF. CDR3 nucleotides: TGTGCCAGCAGCTTGGCGGGAAATGAGCAGTTCTTC.